This TCR beta chain was found in a study of identical twins. Study results and caveats: The abundant beta clonotypes from cord blood had fewer insertions, and memory repertoires had none of this. Researchers reported weaker excess twin sharing in beta out-of-frame sequences.

CDR1 MNHEY and CDR2 SMNVEV come from the germline V gene (reference sequence). This CDR3 has 16 residues. After removal of 6 bases from V and 3 bases from J, the junction contained 6 bases not matched to a gene. Addition of a universal primer site occurred through template switching, and cDNA carried unique molecular identifiers. TCRdb called the 5' RACE reads again in MiXCR, with one record for every CDR3 protein. The table has roughly 290,000 distinct CDR3 sequences, more than 6.5% seen once. Points on this clonotype: Its antigen is currently unknown.

The same data also contributed to another study, on yellow fever vaccine responses in identical twins.

The specimen sequenced was memory (CD45RO+) T cells sorted from blood. This TCR derives from a woman under 30 in good health. The rearrangement uses TRBV27 and TRBJ2-7; 15 nucleotides match TRBD2. The CDR3 region is CASRRTSGGAGYEQYV. CDR3 DNA sequence: TGTGCCAGCAGACGGACTAGCGGGGGGGCGGGCTACGAGCAGTACGTC.